Included here is one T cell receptor (beta chain) sequence, with context. Its antigen is as yet unknown. Only in-frame clones appear in the TCRdb table, and some are missing; sequencing was by immunoSEQ multiplex PCR. The top ten hold over 45% of the sample, which has about 19,000 clones, 83% seen once. CDR3 length: 13 residues. The sample originates from a study of OX40 agonist ivuxolimab in advanced cancers. Blood specimens came from baseline, cycle 4 day 1, and cycle 7 day 1. Regarding the study as a whole: Clonal expansion from baseline to week 6 occurred in both CD4+ and CD8+ T cells. Averaging showed that CD8+ T cells had more expanded clones than CD4+ did.

Here the sequenced sample was CD4+ or CD8+ T cells sorted from blood, taken in a trial of the OX40 agonist ivuxolimab. The source of this sequence is an adult with an advanced solid tumor such as melanoma, head and neck, liver or kidney cancer. V usage is TRBV21-1 and J usage is TRBJ2-3; the listed D gene, TRBD1, was not tested against the DNA. TRBV21-1 is recorded as a pseudogene. For the CDR3, the DNA is TGTGCCAGCAACGGGACAGTCACAGATACGCAGTATTTT. This translates into CASNGTVTDTQYF.